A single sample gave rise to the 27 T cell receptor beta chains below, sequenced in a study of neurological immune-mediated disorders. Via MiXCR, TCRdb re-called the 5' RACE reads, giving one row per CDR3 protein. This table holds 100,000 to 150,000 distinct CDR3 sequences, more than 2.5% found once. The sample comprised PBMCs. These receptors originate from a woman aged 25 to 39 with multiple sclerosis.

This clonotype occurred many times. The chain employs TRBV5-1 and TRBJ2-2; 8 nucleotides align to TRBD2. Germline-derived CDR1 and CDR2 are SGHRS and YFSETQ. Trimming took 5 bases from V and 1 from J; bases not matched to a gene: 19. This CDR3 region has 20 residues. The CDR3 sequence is CASSRKTPGTSYGNTGELFF. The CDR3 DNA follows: TGCGCCAGCAGTCGAAAGACACCCGGGACTAGTTATGGGAACACCGGGGAGCTGTTTTTT.

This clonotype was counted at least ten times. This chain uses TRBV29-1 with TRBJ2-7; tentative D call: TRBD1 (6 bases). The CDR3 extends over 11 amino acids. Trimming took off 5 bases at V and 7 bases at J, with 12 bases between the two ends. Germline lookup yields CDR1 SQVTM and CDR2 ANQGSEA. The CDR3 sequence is CSVTLTGEQYF. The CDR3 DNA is TGCAGCGTTACCCTAACAGGGGAGCAGTACTTC.

CDR3 protein: CSVELGTDTYEQYF. The CDR3 DNA follows: TGCAGCGTTGAATTGGGGACGGACACCTACGAGCAGTACTTC. The V gene is TRBV29-1, the J gene TRBJ2-7; D may correspond to TRBD1 or TRBD2 (5 bases each). Trimming stripped 2 bases from V and 2 bases from J, with 13 bases between. The CDR3 totals 14 residues. CDR1 SQVTM and CDR2 ANQGSEA come from the germline V gene.

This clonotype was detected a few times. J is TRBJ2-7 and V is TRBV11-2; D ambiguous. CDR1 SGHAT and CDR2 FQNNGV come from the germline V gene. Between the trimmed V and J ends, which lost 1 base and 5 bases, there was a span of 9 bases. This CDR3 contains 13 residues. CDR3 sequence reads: CASSLVGQNEQYF. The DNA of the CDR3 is TGTGCCAGCAGCTTAGTGGGCCAGAACGAGCAGTACTTC.

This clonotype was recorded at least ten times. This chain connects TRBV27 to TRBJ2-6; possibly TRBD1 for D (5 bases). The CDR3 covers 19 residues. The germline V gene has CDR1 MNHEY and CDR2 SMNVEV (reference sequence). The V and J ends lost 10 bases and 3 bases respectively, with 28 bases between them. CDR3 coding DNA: TGTGCCACCCTGAGTCCCAGGGCCGTACCTAGAGGTGGGGCCAACGTCCTGACTTTC. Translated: CATLSPRAVPRGGANVLTF.

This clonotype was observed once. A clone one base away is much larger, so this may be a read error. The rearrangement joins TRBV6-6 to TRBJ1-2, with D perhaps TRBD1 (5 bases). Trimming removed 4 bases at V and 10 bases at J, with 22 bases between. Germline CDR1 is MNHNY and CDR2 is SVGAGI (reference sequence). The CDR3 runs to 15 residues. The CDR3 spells CASSSQWSGTNAYTF. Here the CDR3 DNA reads TGTGCCAGCAGTTCACAATGGTCAGGGACCAATGCCTACACCTTC.

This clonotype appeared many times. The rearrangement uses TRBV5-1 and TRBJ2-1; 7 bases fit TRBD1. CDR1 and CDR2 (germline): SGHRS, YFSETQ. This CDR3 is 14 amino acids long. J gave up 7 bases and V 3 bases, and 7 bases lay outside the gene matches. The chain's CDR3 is CASSYSTGRNEQFF. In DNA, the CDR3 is TGCGCCAGCAGCTACTCGACAGGGCGGAATGAGCAGTTCTTC. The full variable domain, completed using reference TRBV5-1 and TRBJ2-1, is KAGVTQTPRYLIKTRGQQVTLSCSPISGHRSVSWYQQTPGQGLQFLFEYFSETQRNKGNFPGRFSGRQFSNSRSEMNVSTLELGDSALYLCASSYSTGRNEQFFGPGTRLTVL.

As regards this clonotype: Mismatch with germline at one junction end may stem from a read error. In nucleotides, the CDR3 is TGTGACAGCAGCAGGTCGGGGGCTGAAGCTTTCTTT. Amino acid sequence: CDSSRSGAEAFF. This chain connects TRBV6-2 or TRBV6-3 to TRBJ1-1; D may be TRBD1 (5 bases). Germline V gene data show CDR1 as MNHEY and CDR2 as SVGEGT. The CDR3 has 12 amino acids.

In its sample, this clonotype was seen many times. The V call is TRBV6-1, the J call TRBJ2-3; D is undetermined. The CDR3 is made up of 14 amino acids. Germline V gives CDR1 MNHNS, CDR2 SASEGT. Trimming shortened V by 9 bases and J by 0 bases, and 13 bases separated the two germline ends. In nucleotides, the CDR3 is TGTGCCAGTGTCAGGAGTACTAGCACAGATACGCAGTATTTT. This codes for CASVRSTSTDTQYF.

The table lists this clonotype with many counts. CDR3 in amino acids: CSAPNRGLNTEAFF. Here the CDR3 DNA reads TGCAGTGCCCCGAACAGGGGCTTGAACACTGAAGCTTTCTTT. V usage is TRBV20-1 and J usage is TRBJ1-1, with TRBD1 identical over 7 bases. CDR3 length equals 14 residues. The germline gives CDR1 DFQATT, CDR2 SNEGSKA (reference sequence). The V gene end was trimmed by 6 bases and the J gene end by 0 bases; junction bases not matched to a gene: 7.

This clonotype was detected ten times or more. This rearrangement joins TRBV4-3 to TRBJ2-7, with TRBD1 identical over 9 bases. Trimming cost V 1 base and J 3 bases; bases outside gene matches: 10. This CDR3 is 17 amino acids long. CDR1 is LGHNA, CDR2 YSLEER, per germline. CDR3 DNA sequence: TGCGCCAGCAGCCAAGGGTGGGAAACAGGGGGCTACTACGAGCAGTACTTC. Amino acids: CASSQGWETGGYYEQYF.

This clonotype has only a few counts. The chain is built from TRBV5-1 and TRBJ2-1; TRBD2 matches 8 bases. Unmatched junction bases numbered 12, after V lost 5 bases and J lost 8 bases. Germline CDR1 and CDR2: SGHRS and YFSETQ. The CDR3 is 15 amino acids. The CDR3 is CASRAGTRLGDEQFF. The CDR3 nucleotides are TGCGCCAGCAGAGCTGGGACTAGACTGGGCGATGAGCAGTTCTTC. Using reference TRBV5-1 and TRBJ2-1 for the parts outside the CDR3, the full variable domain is KAGVTQTPRYLIKTRGQQVTLSCSPISGHRSVSWYQQTPGQGLQFLFEYFSETQRNKGNFPGRFSGRQFSNSRSEMNVSTLELGDSALYLCASRAGTRLGDEQFFGPGTRLTVL.

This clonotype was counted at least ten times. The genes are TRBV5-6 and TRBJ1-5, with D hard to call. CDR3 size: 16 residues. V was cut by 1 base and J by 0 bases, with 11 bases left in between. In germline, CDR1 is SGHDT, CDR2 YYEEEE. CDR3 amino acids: CASSLNEGRSNQPQHF. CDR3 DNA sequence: TGTGCCAGCAGCTTGAACGAAGGTCGTAGCAATCAGCCCCAGCATTTT.

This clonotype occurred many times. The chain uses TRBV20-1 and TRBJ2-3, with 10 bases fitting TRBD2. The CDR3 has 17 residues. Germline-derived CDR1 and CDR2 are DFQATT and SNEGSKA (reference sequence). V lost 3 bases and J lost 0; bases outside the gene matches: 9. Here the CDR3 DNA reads TGCAGTGCTAGTTTGGCTAGCGGGAGCCTTAGCACAGATACGCAGTATTTT. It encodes CSASLASGSLSTDTQYF.

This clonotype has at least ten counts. CDR3 DNA sequence: TGCAGCGTTGGGGTTTCGGGGGGGAACACTGAAGCTTTCTTT. Amino acids: CSVGVSGGNTEAFF. J is TRBJ1-1 and V is TRBV29-1; D possibly corresponds to TRBD1 (5 bases). The CDR3 consists of 14 residues. Germline CDR1 SQVTM, CDR2 ANQGSEA. Trimming took off 4 bases at V and 1 base at J, with 13 bases between the two ends. The full variable domain, in which reference TRBV29-1 and TRBJ1-1 provide the parts outside the CDR3, is SAVISQKPSRDICQRGTSLTIQCQVDSQVTMMFWYRQQPGQSLTLIATANQGSEATYESGFVIDKFPISRPNLTFSTLTVSNMSPEDSSIYLCSVGVSGGNTEAFFGQGTRLTVV.

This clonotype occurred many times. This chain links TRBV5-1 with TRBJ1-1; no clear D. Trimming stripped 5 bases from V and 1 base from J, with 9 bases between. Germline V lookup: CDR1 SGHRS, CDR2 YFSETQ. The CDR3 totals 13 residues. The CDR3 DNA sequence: TGCGCCAGCAGGAAACTCACGAACACTGAAGCTTTCTTT. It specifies CASRKLTNTEAFF.

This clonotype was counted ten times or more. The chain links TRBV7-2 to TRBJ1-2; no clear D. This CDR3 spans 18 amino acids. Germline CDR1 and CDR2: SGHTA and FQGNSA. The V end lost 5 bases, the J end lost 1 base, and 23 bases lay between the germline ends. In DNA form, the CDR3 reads TGTGCCAGCAGCACCCGTAAAGTGCCCGTAGGGCTTAACTATGGCTACACCTTC. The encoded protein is CASSTRKVPVGLNYGYTF.

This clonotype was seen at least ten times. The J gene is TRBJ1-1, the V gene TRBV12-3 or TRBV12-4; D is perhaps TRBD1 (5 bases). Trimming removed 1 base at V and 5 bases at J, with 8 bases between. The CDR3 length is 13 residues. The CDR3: CASSLVGETEAFF. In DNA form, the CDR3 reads TGTGCCAGCAGTTTAGTAGGGGAAACTGAAGCTTTCTTT.

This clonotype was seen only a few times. The CDR3 DNA sequence: TGTGCCAGCAGTTCGAGACTGAACACTGAAGCTTTCTTT. It translates to CASSSRLNTEAFF. V and J are TRBV27 and TRBJ1-1; D is uncertain. The CDR3 covers 13 residues. Germline CDR1 reads MNHEY; CDR2 reads SMNVEV (reference sequence). Deletions cut 4 bases from V and 0 bases from J, with 6 bases between.

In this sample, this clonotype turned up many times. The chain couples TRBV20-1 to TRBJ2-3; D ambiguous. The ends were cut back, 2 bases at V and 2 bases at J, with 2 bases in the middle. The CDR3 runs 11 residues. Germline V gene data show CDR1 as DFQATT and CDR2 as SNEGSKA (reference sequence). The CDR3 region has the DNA TGCAGTGCTAGACTCACAGATACGCAGTATTTT. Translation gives CSARLTDTQYF.

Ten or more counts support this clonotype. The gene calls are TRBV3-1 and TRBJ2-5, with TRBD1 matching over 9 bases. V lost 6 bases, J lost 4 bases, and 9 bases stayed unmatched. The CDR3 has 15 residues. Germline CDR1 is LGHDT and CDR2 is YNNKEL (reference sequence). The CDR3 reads CASRKGTGRPETQYF. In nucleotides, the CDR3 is TGTGCCAGCAGGAAAGGGACAGGGCGTCCAGAGACCCAGTACTTC.

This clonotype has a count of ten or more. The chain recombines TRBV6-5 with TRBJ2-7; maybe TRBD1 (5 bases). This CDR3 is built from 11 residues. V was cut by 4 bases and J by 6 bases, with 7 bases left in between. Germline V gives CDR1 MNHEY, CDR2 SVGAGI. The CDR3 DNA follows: TGTGCCAGCAGTTCTACAGGCGAGCAGTACTTC. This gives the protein CASSSTGEQYF.

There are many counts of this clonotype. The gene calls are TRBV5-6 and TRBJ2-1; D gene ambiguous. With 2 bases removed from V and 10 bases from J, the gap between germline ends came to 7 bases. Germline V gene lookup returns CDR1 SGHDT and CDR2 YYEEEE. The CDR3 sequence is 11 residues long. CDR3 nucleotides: TGTGCCAGCAGCTTATTCCCAGAGCAGTTCTTC. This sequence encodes CASSLFPEQFF.

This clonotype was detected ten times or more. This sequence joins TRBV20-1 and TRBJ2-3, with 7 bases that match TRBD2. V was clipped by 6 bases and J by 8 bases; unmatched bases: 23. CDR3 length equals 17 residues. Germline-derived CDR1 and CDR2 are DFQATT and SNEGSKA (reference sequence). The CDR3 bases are TGCAGTGCCCGCTACAGAACTAGCGTGGCCGGGGCCGGTACGCAGTATTTT. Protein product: CSARYRTSVAGAGTQYF.

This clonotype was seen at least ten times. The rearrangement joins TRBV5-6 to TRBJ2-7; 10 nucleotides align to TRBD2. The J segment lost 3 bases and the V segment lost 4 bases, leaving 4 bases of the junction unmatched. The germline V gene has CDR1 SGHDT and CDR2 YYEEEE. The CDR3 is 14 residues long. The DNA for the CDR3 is TGTGCCAGCAGCGTGGGACTAGCGAGCTACGAGCAGTACTTC. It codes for CASSVGLASYEQYF.

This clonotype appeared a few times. CDR3 bases: TGCAGTGCTAGGGGGATCAGCTCCTACAATGAGCAGTTCTTC. Translated: CSARGISSYNEQFF. This chain uses TRBV20-1 with TRBJ2-1, with no clear D. The germline gives CDR1 DFQATT, CDR2 SNEGSKA (reference sequence). There are 14 residues in the CDR3. Trimming took off 3 bases at V and 0 bases at J, with 9 bases between the two ends.

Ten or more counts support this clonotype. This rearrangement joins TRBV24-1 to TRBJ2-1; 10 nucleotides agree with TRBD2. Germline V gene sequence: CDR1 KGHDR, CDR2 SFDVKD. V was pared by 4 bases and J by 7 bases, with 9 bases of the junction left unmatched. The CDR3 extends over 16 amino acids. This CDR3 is CATSDGRASGRNEQFF. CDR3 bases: TGTGCCACCAGTGACGGTAGGGCTAGCGGGAGAAATGAGCAGTTCTTC.